This T cell receptor (beta chain) was recovered during a study of blood T cells in healthy people across ages (dated by TCRdb to the mid-2010s). Regarding the study in general: In model experiments, template switching captured roughly one uniquely barcoded TCR beta cDNA molecule for every two T cells. Age-related changes in TCR beta repertoire diversity were measured in the study by deep sequencing normalized with unique cDNA molecular identifiers. The donors were divided into four age groups: young (average roughly 15 years), middle-aged (approximately 39), aged (under 70) and long-lived (about 84). Two additional independent replicas of 1 million unique cDNA reads from the same blood draw were analyzed for two donors (one aged 18 to 29 and one aged 80 or older).

Between the V and J ends, shortened by 5 bases and 2 bases respectively, the junction contains 26 bases. The CDR3 sequence holds 19 residues, the cysteine and phenylalanine included. Only the CDR3 DNA stays, 57 bases, in frame from base 1. From the germline V gene, CDR1 is SGHTA and CDR2 is FQGNSA. What the authors observed across the whole study: Observed TCR beta diversity correlated strongly with the percentage of naive T cells measured by flow cytometry. Observed TCR beta diversity per million T cells fell roughly linearly with age, and a significant reduction was already apparent by age about 43. Because profiling used bulk unsorted PBMCs, naive and antigen-experienced compartments could not be compared conclusively. Total diversity estimates from one million sequenced T cells were considered lower bounds and underestimates. Compared with the aged group, the long-lived group had more naive CD4+ T cells, fewer expanded clones and increased TCR diversity, suggesting age selection. Donor CMV infection status was unknown, potentially confounding age-related changes in expanded clonotypes.

This clonotype has more than one count but fewer than ten. Its antigen specificity is not known. There are no base qualities to consult, and no much larger clone falls within one base. Systemically healthy Caucasian individuals from Russia, over 30 in total and aged about 6 to 100 years, were included as donors. Around 10 milliliters of peripheral blood were drawn from each donor into EDTA-treated Vacutainer tubes. PBMCs were isolated by Ficoll-Paque density-gradient centrifugation, with at least 6 million obtained per sample. Trizol reagent was used to extract total RNA from PBMCs, with at least 5 micrograms per sample. For every donor, an aliquot of PBMCs went through flow cytometry to measure the percentages of naive CD45RAhigh/CD27high T cells. The library was made by 5' RACE. The sequencer listed for this sample is Illumina HiSeq 2500. The second PCR ran for roughly 7 to 12 cycles and used a J-beta primer mix along with a sample-barcoded 5' primer. Each TCR beta cDNA molecule received a unique molecular identifier from a template-switch 5' adaptor carrying 12 random nucleotides. At least 2.5 million CDR3-containing paired-end reads were obtained from each sample. The Mint cDNA synthesis kit, primed by a TRBC-specific oligonucleotide, was used to synthesize first-strand cDNA from all RNA. Following uracil-DNA glycosylase treatment, a first 18-cycle PCR with universal primers M1SS and BC2_uni_R was performed on all cDNA. Processing in the source paper ran as follows. Normalization of each sample was performed by random selection of 1 million high-quality reads, each carrying a distinct molecular identifier. Instead of being binned into consensus sequences, reads that shared molecular identifiers were thrown out. CDR3 identification, clonotype clustering and error correction used MiTCR with a Q25 quality threshold and the strictest error-elimination algorithm. A nonparametric unseen species model using Euler transformation provided a lower-bound estimate of total TCR beta diversity. Using fastp trimming at Q25 and MiXCR clonotype assembly, TCRdb reanalyzed the public sequencing data and kept in-frame beta chains. Each record represents a unique CDR3 protein, reported with the most common genes and DNA among its rows. What appears here as the V and J calls and clone size reflects TCRdb's work, not the paper's. The sample table records roughly 550,000 distinct CDR3 sequences; about 25% of these occur just once. Clones ranked in the top ten supply around 10% of the sample.

The same sample was also studied in work on T cells of mothers and their children. As the second study states: Nine systemically healthy Caucasian individuals served as donors, namely three mothers together with their six children. cDNA synthesis used all of the extracted RNA, with roughly 1.6 ug of RNA in each 15 ul reaction. In the second PCR, the M1S primer introduced both the sample barcodes and 2-4 random nucleotides. Over 9.5 million TCR beta CDR3 reads were obtained for each mother, and approximately 3.2 million reads were obtained for each child. In both related and unrelated pairs, thymic selection shapes the output of TCR recombination in a similar way, with inherited differences having only a minor effect. Normalized repertoire overlap in related mother-child pairs was always slightly higher than in unrelated mother-child pairs, but the difference was never significant. Persistent microchimeric T cell clones were not detected, at a sensitivity of about 99 clones per million clonotypes. To look for features that set related mother-child pairs apart from unrelated individuals, the researchers ran deep NGS to compare the TCR beta repertoires of mothers and children. The mean age was approximately 41 +/- 4 years for the mothers and approximately 11 +/- 4 years for the children. After adapter ligation with NEBNext reagents, the libraries were sequenced on Illumina HiSeq 2000 with 100+100 nt paired-end reads. To avoid cross-contamination, the mother libraries and the child libraries were prepared a month apart and sequenced in separate runs. Between roughly 500,000 and 2,300,000 distinct TCR beta clonotypes were identified per donor. Naive TCR beta clonotypes were estimated from low-frequency clonotypes matched to each donor's FACS-determined naive share, without sorting.

The V and J segments used are TRBV7-2 and TRBJ2-3; D gene: possibly TRBD2, on 5 matching bases. Sequenced: blood. This receptor was obtained from a boy between 5 and 17 years old in good health. The nucleotide sequence is TGTGCCAGCAGCCCACCTTGGCCCTCCCGCGGACTGATCACAGATACGCAGTATTTT. Translated, this gives CASSPPWPSRGLITDTQYF.